Listed here are 27 T cell receptor beta chains from one sample, sequenced in a study of cytomegalovirus exposure and HLA in healthy donors. The PCR made use of 60 Vbeta and 13 Jbeta primers. Clones were read by immunoSEQ multiplex PCR, and TCRdb kept only the in-frame ones, dropping some. Found here are 150,000 to 200,000 clones, roughly 76% of them singletons; the top ten hold 4.9%. What was sequenced was PBMCs. The receptor source for this set is a woman between 18 and 29 years old in good health and CMV-seropositive.

This chain uses TRBV18 with TRBJ2-5; D is unclear. The CDR3 runs to 13 residues. Looked up from germline, CDR1 is KGHSH and CDR2 is LQKENI. The V end was cut by 2 bases, the J end by 2 bases, with 6 bases between. Written as DNA, the CDR3 is TGTGCCAGCTCACCAGTCAGTCAAGAGACCCAGTACTTC. Translated: CASSPVSQETQYF.

This chain uses TRBV27 with TRBJ2-7, with 7 bases fitting TRBD1. The CDR3 has 15 residues. V dropped 2 bases and J dropped 2; count of bases not matched to a gene: 6. Germline V gene sequence: CDR1 MNHEY, CDR2 SMNVEV (reference sequence). CDR3 loop: CASSLIPGQPYEQYF. The CDR3 DNA sequence: TGTGCCAGCAGTTTAATTCCGGGACAGCCCTACGAGCAGTACTTC.

The CDR3 region is CASSRGQADNSPLHF. The CDR3 coding sequence is TGTGCCAGCTCACGTGGACAGGCCGATAATTCACCCCTCCACTTT. The J gene is TRBJ1-6, the V gene TRBV18; TRBD1 matches at 7 bases. CDR3 size: 15 residues. Germline CDR1 and CDR2: KGHSH and LQKENI. The V gene end was trimmed by 4 bases and the J gene end by 5 bases; junction bases not matched to a gene: 5. The full variable domain, rest sourced from reference TRBV18 and TRBJ1-6, is NAGVMQNPRHLVRRRGQEARLRCSPMKGHSHVYWYRQLPEEGLKFMVYLQKENIIDESGMPKERFSAEFPKEGPSILRIQQVVRGDSAAYFCASSRGQADNSPLHFGNGTRLTVT.

V gene TRBV11-2 combines with J gene TRBJ1-4; 9 nucleotides match TRBD1. The J segment lost 7 bases and the V segment lost 5 bases, leaving 14 bases of the junction unmatched. Germline values: CDR1 SGHAT, CDR2 FQNNGV. The CDR3 consists of 17 residues. The CDR3 spells CASSMTGTGPLGEKLFF. CDR3 DNA: TGTGCCAGCAGCATGACCGGGACAGGGCCCCTCGGTGAAAAACTGTTTTTT.

This sequence joins TRBV5-6 and TRBJ1-2; TRBD1 matches 7 bases. The V gene end was trimmed by 4 bases and the J gene end by 3 bases; junction bases not matched to a gene: 3. The germline CDR1 and CDR2 sequences are SGHDT and YYEEEE. The CDR3 sequence is 13 residues long. The CDR3 is CASSRGTDYGYTF. CDR3 bases: TGTGCCAGCAGCAGAGGGACAGACTATGGCTACACCTTC.

The chain employs TRBV5-1 and TRBJ2-7; D remains unclear. The CDR3 is 13 amino acids. Germline loops: CDR1 SGHRS, CDR2 YFSETQ. With 1 base removed from V and 0 bases from J, the gap between germline ends came to 5 bases. The CDR3 is CASSLPSSYEQYF. CDR3 in DNA: TGCGCCAGCAGCTTGCCGAGCTCCTACGAGCAGTACTTC.

The V gene is TRBV29-1, the J gene TRBJ1-5; 10 positions agree with TRBD1. Germline lookup yields CDR1 SQVTM and CDR2 ANQGSEA. V was clipped by 6 bases and J by 6 bases; unmatched bases: 8. The CDR3 length is 14 residues. CDR3 sequence: CSVGDRGPGQPQHF. The CDR3 region has the DNA TGCAGCGTAGGCGACAGGGGGCCGGGTCAGCCCCAGCATTTT.

Here the CDR3 reads CASSLLAGGETQYF. DNA of the CDR3: TGTGCCAGCAGTTTACTAGCGGGAGGGGAGACCCAGTACTTC. This sequence joins TRBV28 and TRBJ2-5; 12 nucleotides align to TRBD2. Germline assignment: CDR1 MDHEN and CDR2 SYDVKM. The CDR3 spans 14 residues. V gave up 2 bases and J gave up 5 bases; unmatched junction bases: 0. Filled out from reference TRBV28 and TRBJ2-5, the complete variable domain reads DVKVTQSSRYLVKRTGEKVFLECVQDMDHENMFWYRQDPGLGLRLIYFSYDVKMKEKGDIPEGYSVSREKKERFSLILESASTNQTSMYLCASSLLAGGETQYFGPGTRLLVL.

The V gene is TRBV9, the J gene TRBJ1-5, with TRBD1 identical over 9 bases. CDR3 length: 14 amino acids. Trimming removed 3 bases from V and 7 bases from J; junction bases left unmatched: 5. Germline values: CDR1 SGDLS, CDR2 YYNGEE. The CDR3 here is CASSASGQGQPQHF. The CDR3 DNA follows: TGTGCCAGCAGCGCATCGGGACAGGGCCAGCCCCAGCATTTT.

The genes are TRBV9 and TRBJ1-3, with a weak D call TRBD1 (6 bases). Deletions cut 4 bases from V and 0 bases from J, with 20 bases between. Germline loops: CDR1 SGDLS, CDR2 YYNGEE. The CDR3 has 18 residues. CDR3 residues: CASSFSGAGAISGNTIYF. The CDR3 DNA is TGTGCCAGCAGCTTTTCTGGGGCAGGGGCCATCTCTGGAAACACCATATATTTT.

The chain links TRBV7-9 to TRBJ2-7; 7 bases align to TRBD1. Germline assignment: CDR1 SEHNR and CDR2 FQNEAQ (reference sequence). Trimming removed 3 bases from V and 3 bases from J; junction bases left unmatched: 11. The CDR3 length is 16 residues. The CDR3 reads CASSFDRDSSYYEQYF. CDR3 DNA sequence: TGTGCCAGCAGCTTCGACCGGGACAGCTCATACTACGAGCAGTACTTC.

The sample holds a few counts of this clone. J is TRBJ1-5 and V is TRBV7-8; TRBD1 matches at 9 bases. The CDR3 is made up of 16 amino acids. With 3 bases clipped from V and 6 bases from J, the junction kept 9 bases outside the gene matches. CDR1 and CDR2 (germline): SGHVS, FQNEAQ. The CDR3, as DNA: TGTGCCAGCAGCTTGACCGGGACAGGGACTGGTCAGCCCCAGCATTTT. Amino acid sequence: CASSLTGTGTGQPQHF.

The V call is TRBV18, the J call TRBJ2-3; 8 bases are shared with TRBD1. The CDR3 runs to 17 residues. Germline V gene data show CDR1 as KGHSH and CDR2 as LQKENI. Unmatched junction bases numbered 12, after V lost 3 bases and J lost 4 bases. CDR3 loop: CASSPSPGRGPADTQYF. DNA for the CDR3: TGTGCCAGCTCACCCTCCCCCGGCAGGGGGCCCGCAGATACGCAGTATTTT.

The chain uses TRBV9 and TRBJ2-3; D is possibly TRBD2 (5 bases). This CDR3 has 14 residues. Per the germline V gene, CDR1 is SGDLS and CDR2 is YYNGEE. The V end lost 10 bases, the J end lost 1 base, and 16 bases lay between the germline ends. The CDR3 bases are TGTGCCTGCGGACGGGGTTACGGCACAGATACGCAGTATTTT. Translating it yields CACGRGYGTDTQYF.

This clone was seen only a few times. The J gene is TRBJ2-2, the V gene TRBV7-2; D is possibly TRBD2 (7 bases). The germline V gene encodes CDR1 SGHTA and CDR2 FQGNSA. The CDR3 runs 14 residues. V dropped 7 bases and J dropped 3 bases, with 12 bases sitting between them. The CDR3 bases are TGTGCCAGCAAACAGGGAGGGGACACCGGGGAGCTGTTTTTT. Protein sequence: CASKQGGDTGELFF.

This clone has a handful of counts. The chain combines TRBV29-1 with TRBJ2-7; weak D call: TRBD1 (6 bases). Looked up from germline, CDR1 is SQVTM and CDR2 is ANQGSEA. There are 14 residues in the CDR3. V lost 2 bases, J lost 0 bases, and 11 bases lay in between. Here the CDR3 DNA reads TGCAGCGTTGAAAAACAGGGTACCTCCTACGAGCAGTACTTC. Translating gives CSVEKQGTSYEQYF.

CDR3 residues: CASSAPGGGSDEQFF. Here the CDR3 DNA reads TGCGCCAGCAGTGCGCCGGGGGGGGGAAGCGATGAGCAGTTCTTC. The chain joins TRBV10-2 to TRBJ2-1, with 8 positions matching TRBD2. V lost 4 bases and J lost 8; bases outside the gene matches: 10. CDR3 length: 15 amino acids. Germline V gene data show CDR1 as WSHSY and CDR2 as SAAADI.

The chain combines TRBV11-3 with TRBJ2-5, with 8 bases that match TRBD1. The CDR3 has 15 amino acids. Germline CDR1 reads SGHNT; CDR2 reads YENEEA. J gave up 2 bases and V 4 bases, and 6 bases lay outside the gene matches. The CDR3 spells CASSSGRTGQETQYF. The CDR3 DNA is TGTGCCAGCAGCTCCGGTCGGACAGGGCAAGAGACCCAGTACTTC.

The genes are TRBV7-2 and TRBJ2-3, with a possible D match to TRBD2 (7 bases). Germline assignment: CDR1 SGHTA and CDR2 FQGNSA. Trimming removed 3 bases from V and 2 bases from J, with 15 bases in between. CDR3 length: 16 amino acids. CDR3 amino acids: CASSFGGRWVTDTQYF. CDR3 DNA sequence: TGTGCCAGCAGCTTCGGGGGGCGGTGGGTCACAGATACGCAGTATTTT.

V usage is TRBV25-1 and J usage is TRBJ1-4, with D perhaps TRBD1 (5 bases). Deletions cut 4 bases from V and 5 bases from J, with 8 bases between. CDR1 is MGHDK, CDR2 SYGVNS, per germline. The CDR3 spans 13 residues. The CDR3 protein is CASSAAGNEKLFF. CDR3 DNA sequence: TGTGCCAGCAGTGCGGCAGGGAATGAAAAACTGTTTTTT.

The rearrangement links TRBV2 to TRBJ1-2; 9 bases are shared with TRBD1. Germline V gives CDR1 SNHLY, CDR2 FYNNEI. The junction had 10 bases not matched to a gene; V was cut back by 3 bases and J by 8 bases. The CDR3 consists of 15 residues. This CDR3 reads CASSEGQGFDWGYTF. CDR3 DNA sequence: TGTGCCAGCAGTGAGGGACAGGGCTTCGACTGGGGCTACACCTTC. Using reference TRBV2 and TRBJ1-2 for the parts outside the CDR3, the full variable domain is EPEVTQTPSHQVTQMGQEVILRCVPISNHLYFYWYRQILGQKVEFLVSFYNNEISEKSEIFDDQFSVERPDGSNFTLKIRSTKLEDSAMYFCASSEGQGFDWGYTFGSGTRLTVV.

The CDR3 DNA sequence: TGTGCCTGGGCCAGTCGACAGGGATTCCGCGGCTACACCTTC. Protein product: CAWASRQGFRGYTF. V is TRBV30 and J is TRBJ1-2; 7 bases map to TRBD1. The CDR3 is 14 amino acids. Germline assignment: CDR1 GTSNPN and CDR2 SVGIG (reference sequence). V dropped 5 bases and J dropped 8; count of bases not matched to a gene: 14.

The chain recombines TRBV2 with TRBJ1-1; 10 positions agree with TRBD1. The J segment lost 5 bases and the V segment lost 8 bases, leaving 5 bases of the junction unmatched. CDR1 SNHLY and CDR2 FYNNEI come from the germline V gene. This CDR3 has 13 residues. The CDR3 DNA follows: TGTGCCAGCGAGGGGACAGGGGTAACTGAAGCTTTCTTT. This encodes CASEGTGVTEAFF.

The V call is TRBV2, the J call TRBJ1-2; 7 bases line up with TRBD1. This CDR3 is 14 amino acids long. Germline V gives CDR1 SNHLY, CDR2 FYNNEI. V lost 6 bases and J lost 5; bases outside the gene matches: 9. Written as DNA, the CDR3 is TGTGCCAGCAGCGACAGGGTGTTTTCGTATGGCTACACCTTC. Its protein product is CASSDRVFSYGYTF.

V and J are TRBV10-3 and TRBJ2-5; a possible D gene is TRBD2 (6 bases). The germline gives CDR1 ENHRY, CDR2 SYGVKD. V was clipped by 6 bases and J by 0 bases, with 8 bases between them. The CDR3 runs to 13 residues. CDR3 DNA: TGTGCCATCAGGGGCGGGGACCAAGAGACCCAGTACTTC. Protein: CAIRGGDQETQYF.

This sequence joins TRBV27 and TRBJ1-2; D unresolved. CDR3 length equals 14 residues. Trimming left V 3 bases short and J 6 bases short, with 14 bases between. From germline, CDR1 is MNHEY and CDR2 SMNVEV (reference sequence). CDR3: CASSFGVTGDGYTF. CDR3 coding DNA: TGTGCCAGCAGTTTTGGAGTCACCGGGGATGGCTACACCTTC.

The chain uses TRBV27 and TRBJ2-2, with 10 positions matching TRBD1. Germline V gives CDR1 MNHEY, CDR2 SMNVEV (reference sequence). V lost 8 bases and J lost 5; bases outside the gene matches: 5. CDR3 length equals 14 residues. The CDR3: CASSRGQGTGELFF. The CDR3 nucleotides are TGTGCCAGCTCAAGGGGACAGGGGACCGGGGAGCTGTTTTTT.